Presented here are 20 T cell receptor beta chains from one specimen sequenced in a study of patients and donors after allogeneic stem cell transplantation. MiXCR, run by TCRdb on the RT-PCR reads, gives a single entry per CDR3 protein. The sample yields some 880,000 distinct CDR3 sequences, more than 15% seen once. The sequencing sample was made of blood, either unsorted or a sorted T cell fraction (not recorded which). These receptors were collected from a human donor who was either an allogeneic HSCT recipient or a stem cell or donor lymphocyte infusion donor (not recorded which). It is not recorded whose cells these are; they may come from a transplant donor.

DNA for the CDR3: TGTGCCAGCAGTTACTCGAGGGGGGGTGCAACTAATGAAAAACTGTTTTTT. This gives the protein CASSYSRGGATNEKLFF. This rearrangement joins TRBV6-5 to TRBJ1-4, with D perhaps matching TRBD1 (6 bases). The germline V gene encodes CDR1 MNHEY and CDR2 SVGAGI. The CDR3 loop spans 17 amino acids. V lost 0 bases to trimming and J lost 0 bases, with 11 bases between them.

This clonotype was detected a few times. The chain links TRBV6-1 to TRBJ2-1, with 7 bases aligning to TRBD2. Germline V gene data show CDR1 as MNHNS and CDR2 as SASEGT. The CDR3 length is 16 residues. J was trimmed by 0 bases and V by 1 base; bases with no gene match: 3. The CDR3 DNA sequence: TGTGCCAGCAGTGAAGATTTAGCGGGCTCCTACAATGAGCAGTTCTTC. Amino acids: CASSEDLAGSYNEQFF.

The chain has TRBV27 and TRBJ2-5; 7 bases are a match to TRBD1. Per germline, CDR1 MNHEY and CDR2 SMNVEV (reference sequence). J was trimmed by 2 bases and V by 5 bases; bases with no gene match: 11. The length of the CDR3 is 16 residues. This chain's CDR3 is CASSPLTGRQQETQYF. In DNA form, the CDR3 reads TGTGCCAGCAGTCCCCTGACAGGGCGCCAACAAGAGACCCAGTACTTC.

V gene TRBV4-1 combines with J gene TRBJ2-5, with D possibly matching TRBD1 (5 bases). This CDR3 has 12 amino acids. V was clipped by 6 bases and J by 3 bases, with 8 bases between them. Germline CDR1 MGHRA, CDR2 YSYEKL. In nucleotides, the CDR3 is TGCGCCAGCAGGTTAGGGGAAGAGACCCAGTACTTC. This codes for CASRLGEETQYF.

This clonotype was counted a few times. This chain connects TRBV20-1 to TRBJ1-2, with D uncertain. CDR1 is DFQATT, CDR2 SNEGSKA, per germline (reference sequence). CDR3 length: 8 amino acids. The V end was cut by 6 bases, the J end by 7 bases, with 3 bases between. The CDR3 loop is CSAPGYTF. The CDR3 DNA reads as TGCAGTGCACCTGGCTACACCTTC.

This clonotype was counted a few times. This sequence joins TRBV4-1 and TRBJ2-7; 10 nucleotides line up with TRBD1. CDR1 is MGHRA and CDR2 is YSYEKL in the germline V gene. V shed 0 bases, J shed 3 bases, and the junction held 2 bases outside the gene matches. This CDR3 is 15 amino acids long. CDR3 sequence reads: CASSQDDRGLYEQYF. The CDR3 DNA follows: TGCGCCAGCAGCCAAGACGACAGGGGGCTCTACGAGCAGTACTTC.

This clonotype was recorded a few times. V and J are TRBV6-1 and TRBJ1-2; D is unresolved. The V gene lost 5 bases and the J gene lost 4 bases, with 11 bases spanning the gap. The CDR3 runs 13 residues. Germline CDR1 and CDR2: MNHNS and SASEGT. The CDR3, as DNA: TGTGCCAGCAGTCCCGCAATGAGCTATGGCTACACCTTC. Translating it yields CASSPAMSYGYTF.

V gene TRBV6-5 combines with J gene TRBJ1-1; 8 bases are a match to TRBD1. Germline CDR1 MNHEY, CDR2 SVGAGI. The CDR3 covers 19 residues. V lost 2 bases to trimming and J lost 1 base; unmatched junction nucleotides: 15. For the CDR3, the DNA is TGTGCCAGCAGTTACCCACCGATTTATCGGACAGGGAAGAACACTGAAGCTTTCTTT. Translation: CASSYPPIYRTGKNTEAFF.

V gene TRBV10-3 combines with J gene TRBJ2-7, with 10 nucleotides matching TRBD2. The CDR3 totals 15 residues. Germline V gene lookup returns CDR1 ENHRY and CDR2 SYGVKD. J lost 6 bases, V lost 4 bases, and 9 bases had no gene match. The CDR3 DNA reads as TGTGCCATCAGTGGGGGGGCTAGCGGGAGAGGCGAGCAGTACTTC. Translating gives CAISGGASGRGEQYF.

The sample holds a few counts of this clonotype. The CDR3, as DNA: TGTGCCAGCAGCTTGGACAGGGGTGGAAACACCATATATTTT. Its translation is CASSLDRGGNTIYF. The rearrangement links TRBV12-3 or TRBV12-4 to TRBJ1-3; TRBD1 matches at 9 bases. This CDR3 contains 14 residues. V lost 6 bases, J lost 3 bases, and 3 bases stayed unmatched.

The chain recombines TRBV20-1 with TRBJ1-5; TRBD1 is a possible D gene (5 bases). This CDR3 contains 14 residues. Germline loops: CDR1 DFQATT, CDR2 SNEGSKA (reference sequence). V lost 6 bases and J 7 bases, leaving 19 bases between the germline ends. CDR3 in amino acids: CSAREVVGPQPQHF. In DNA form, the CDR3 reads TGCAGTGCGCGAGAGGTGGTGGGACCACAGCCCCAGCATTTT.

The chain combines TRBV6-1 with TRBJ1-2; D not resolved. The CDR3 contains 12 residues. In germline, CDR1 is MNHNS, CDR2 SASEGT. The V end was cut by 8 bases, the J end by 4 bases, with 11 bases between. Written as DNA, the CDR3 is TGTGCCAGCCAACCTCCAGTCTATGGCTACACCTTC. Translation gives CASQPPVYGYTF.

The chain joins TRBV12-3 or TRBV12-4 to TRBJ1-4, with 7 bases lining up with TRBD1. This CDR3 comprises 14 residues. Trimming cost V 5 bases and J 8 bases; bases outside gene matches: 8. In DNA form, the CDR3 reads TGTGCCAGCAGTCAGACAGGGTCTCAAGAAAAACTGTTTTTT. This sequence encodes CASSQTGSQEKLFF.

This clonotype came up a few times. CDR3 in amino acids: CASSLVAGINTEAFF. DNA for the CDR3: TGTGCCAGCAGCTTGGTGGCGGGGATTAACACTGAAGCTTTCTTT. The chain carries TRBV5-5 and TRBJ1-1; the D is unclear. CDR3 length equals 15 residues. CDR1 is SGHKS and CDR2 is YYEKEE in the germline V gene (reference sequence). V lost 0 bases to trimming and J lost 2 bases, with 11 bases between them.

This clonotype was counted only a few times. J is TRBJ1-5 and V is TRBV24-1, with 7 bases matching TRBD1. The CDR3 is 17 residues long. V trimming: 4 bases; J trimming: 5 bases; junction bases outside the gene matches: 13. Germline CDR1 reads KGHDR; CDR2 reads SFDVKD. CDR3 nucleotide sequence: TGTGCCACCAGTGAACTAACAAGACAGGGAGTAGATCAGCCCCAGCATTTT. The encoded protein is CATSELTRQGVDQPQHF.

The rearrangement uses TRBV19 and TRBJ1-6; 9 bases are shared with TRBD1. J lost 8 bases, V lost 7 bases, and 9 bases had no gene match. CDR3 size: 15 residues. CDR1 and CDR2 (germline): LNHDA, SQIVND (reference sequence). The CDR3 protein is CASKEDRGFDSPLHF. CDR3 coding DNA: TGTGCCAGTAAGGAGGACAGGGGTTTTGATTCACCCCTCCACTTT.

V and J are TRBV9 and TRBJ2-5; the match to TRBD2 covers 7 bases. Germline trimming cut 3 bases from V and 2 bases from J; bases unmatched to any gene: 10. CDR1 and CDR2 (germline): SGDLS, YYNGEE. The CDR3 has 16 residues. The CDR3 region is CASSGEAGTIQETQYF. CDR3 sequence (DNA): TGTGCCAGCAGCGGGGAAGCGGGGACTATACAAGAGACCCAGTACTTC.

V and J are TRBV7-2 and TRBJ2-7; unclear D gene. The CDR3 sequence is 13 residues long. Trimming took off 1 base at V and 6 bases at J, with 10 bases between the two ends. Per germline, CDR1 SGHTA and CDR2 FQGNSA. Written as DNA, the CDR3 is TGTGCCAGCAGCTTAGACAATTCAGGCGAGCAGTACTTC. Translation: CASSLDNSGEQYF.

This clonotype was picked up a small number of times. This chain connects TRBV5-1 to TRBJ1-2; D is unresolved. V lost 4 bases to trimming and J lost 3 bases, with 16 bases between them. Germline lookup yields CDR1 SGHRS and CDR2 YFSETQ. This CDR3 region has 15 residues. In DNA form, the CDR3 reads TGCGCCAGCAGCCTCACCCCCCGGGGATACTATGGCTACACCTTC. Amino acids: CASSLTPRGYYGYTF.

This clonotype has more than one count but fewer than ten. The chain couples TRBV29-1 to TRBJ1-1, with D perhaps TRBD1 (6 bases). Trimming left V 4 bases short and J 6 bases short, with 12 bases between. The germline V gene has CDR1 SQVTM and CDR2 ANQGSEA. The CDR3 covers 12 residues. CDR3 loop: CSVGGQRPEAFF. The CDR3 nucleotides read TGCAGCGTTGGAGGACAGAGACCTGAAGCTTTCTTT.